This entry features one TCR beta chain sequence. The entry originates in a study of blood T cell repertoires in COVID-19. CDR1 is LGHNT, CDR2 FRNRAP, per germline. This CDR3 contains 17 residues. The trim removed 0 bases at V and 6 bases at J, leaving 7 bases unmatched. Methods used by the authors: Amplification of reference gene primers provided the estimated nucleated cell counts. The protocol was immunoSEQ multiplex PCR, while the TCRdb copy is restricted to in-frame clones and leaves out a portion. V and J calls and clone size are given by that table; D and trimming were obtained from the DNA. The sample has 180,000 or so clones; 80% to 90% are singletons. Cohort placement rested on clinical history that participants reported themselves.

The clonotype was recovered from a woman in her 40s with acute COVID-19. The source material was PBMCs or T cells enriched from blood (not recorded which). The J gene is TRBJ2-1, the V gene TRBV12-5, with 11 bases fitting TRBD2. In nucleotides, the CDR3 is TGTGCTAGTGGTTTGGTCCTTGGGACTAGCGGCTTCAATGAGCAGTTCTTC. Translated, it gives CASGLVLGTSGFNEQFF. The full variable domain, with the rest looked up from reference TRBV12-5 and TRBJ2-1, is DARVTQTPRHKVTEMGQEVTMRCQPILGHNTVFWYRQTMMQGLELLAYFRNRAPLDDSGMPKDRFSAEMPDATLATLKIQPSEPRDSAVYFCASGLVLGTSGFNEQFFGPGTRLTVL.